This T cell receptor beta chain is drawn from a study of T cell responses to AZD1222 COVID-19 vaccine. Sequenced by immunoSEQ multiplex PCR; TCRdb stores in-frame clones only, minus some. The data show 80,000 or so clones, 70% to 90% seen once. Trimming at V came to 3 bases and at J to 6 bases, leaving 3 bases not matched to a gene. Germline values: CDR1 SNHLY, CDR2 FYNNEI. This CDR3 comprises 15 residues. The sequence was obtained from an adult who received the AZD1222 COVID-19 vaccine. V and J are TRBV2 and TRBJ1-6; 9 nucleotides align to TRBD1. Here the sequenced sample was peripheral blood, taken 28 days after the second AZD1222 dose. The CDR3 protein is CASSEGQGINSPLHF. CDR3 bases: TGTGCCAGCAGTGAGGGACAGGGCATTAATTCACCCCTCCACTTT.